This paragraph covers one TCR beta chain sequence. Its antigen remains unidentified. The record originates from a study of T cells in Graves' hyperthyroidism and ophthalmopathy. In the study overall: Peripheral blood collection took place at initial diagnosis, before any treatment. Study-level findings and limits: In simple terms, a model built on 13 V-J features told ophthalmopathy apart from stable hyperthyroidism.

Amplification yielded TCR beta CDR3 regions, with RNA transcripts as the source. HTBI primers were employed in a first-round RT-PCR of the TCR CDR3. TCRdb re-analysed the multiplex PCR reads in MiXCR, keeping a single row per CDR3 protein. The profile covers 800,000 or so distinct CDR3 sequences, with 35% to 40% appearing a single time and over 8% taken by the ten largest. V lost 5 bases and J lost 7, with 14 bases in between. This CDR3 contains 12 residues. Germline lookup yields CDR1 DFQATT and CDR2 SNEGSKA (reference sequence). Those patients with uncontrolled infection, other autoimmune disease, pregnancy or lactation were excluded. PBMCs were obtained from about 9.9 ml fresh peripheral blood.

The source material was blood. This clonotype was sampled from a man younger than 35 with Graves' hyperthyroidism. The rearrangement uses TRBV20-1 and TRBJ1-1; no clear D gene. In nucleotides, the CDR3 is TGCAGTGCTCCCGGGCCCCAGTTTGAAGCTTTCTTT. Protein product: CSAPGPQFEAFF.